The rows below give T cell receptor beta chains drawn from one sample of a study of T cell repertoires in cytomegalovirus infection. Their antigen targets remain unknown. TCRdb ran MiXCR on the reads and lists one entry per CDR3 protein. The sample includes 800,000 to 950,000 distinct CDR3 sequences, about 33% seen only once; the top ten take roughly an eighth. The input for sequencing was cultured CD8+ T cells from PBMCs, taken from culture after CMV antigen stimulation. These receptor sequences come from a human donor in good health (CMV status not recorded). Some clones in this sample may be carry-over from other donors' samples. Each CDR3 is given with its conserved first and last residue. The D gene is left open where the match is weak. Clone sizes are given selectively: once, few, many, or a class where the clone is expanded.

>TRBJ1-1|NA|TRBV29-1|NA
CSVPSGGDTEAFF
TGCAGCGTTCCCAGCGGGGGGGATACTGAAGCTTTCTTT
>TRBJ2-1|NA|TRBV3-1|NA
CASSRRDSPRDEQFF
TGTGCCAGCAGCCGACGGGACTCCCCTAGGGATGAGCAGTTCTTC
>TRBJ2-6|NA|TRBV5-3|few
CASGTPVALSGANVLTF
TGTGCCAGCGGCACTCCGGTAGCCCTCTCTGGGGCCAACGTCCTGACTTTC
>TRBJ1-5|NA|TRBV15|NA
CATSRGVQENQPQHF
TGTGCCACCAGCAGAGGAGTACAGGAGAATCAGCCCCAGCATTTT
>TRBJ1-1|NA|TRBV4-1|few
CASSHVGEGTEAFF
TGTGCCAGCAGCCATGTAGGGGAGGGCACTGAAGCTTTCTTT
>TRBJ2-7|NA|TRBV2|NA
CASRPGSYEQYF
TGTGCCAGCAGACCGGGGTCCTACGAGCAGTACTTC
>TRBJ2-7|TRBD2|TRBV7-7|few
CASSLGTSGGAHEQYF
TGTGCTAGCAGCTTAGGGACTAGCGGGGGGGCTCACGAGCAGTACTTC
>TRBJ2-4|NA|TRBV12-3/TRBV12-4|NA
CASSPDRNLAKNIQYF
TGTGCCAGCAGTCCAGACAGAAACCTAGCCAAAAACATTCAGTACTTC
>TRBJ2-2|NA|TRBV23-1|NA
CASILCTVITGELFF
TGCGCCAGCATACTTTGTACAGTAATCACCGGGGAGCTGTTTTTT
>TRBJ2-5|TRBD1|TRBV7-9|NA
CASSLDRGEGVQETQYF
TGTGCCAGCAGCTTAGACAGGGGCGAGGGTGTCCAAGAGACCCAGTACTTC
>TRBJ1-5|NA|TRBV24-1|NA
CATSDGRGRRQPQHF
TGTGCCACCAGTGATGGCAGGGGAAGGAGGCAGCCCCAGCATTTT
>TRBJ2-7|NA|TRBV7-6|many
CASSLAEGQSYEQYF
TGTGCCAGCAGCTTAGCGGAGGGACAGTCCTACGAGCAGTACTTC
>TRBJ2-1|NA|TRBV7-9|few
CASSWAPGPFLYNEQFF
TGTGCCAGCAGCTGGGCGCCTGGCCCTTTCCTCTACAATGAGCAGTTCTTC
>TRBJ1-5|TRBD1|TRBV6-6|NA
CASTKDRVNQPQHF
TGTGCCAGCACTAAGGACAGGGTAAATCAGCCCCAGCATTTT
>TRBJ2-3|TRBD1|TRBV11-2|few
CASSLFSQDRVSDTQYF
TGTGCCAGCAGCTTATTTTCGCAGGACAGGGTTTCTGATACGCAGTATTTT
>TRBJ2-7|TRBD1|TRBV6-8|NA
CASRYRGGEQYF
TGTGCCAGCAGGTACAGGGGTGGCGAGCAGTACTTC
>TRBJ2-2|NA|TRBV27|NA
CASSLPTGEGGELFF
TGTGCCAGCAGTTTACCGACAGGGGAGGGCGGGGAGCTGTTTTTT
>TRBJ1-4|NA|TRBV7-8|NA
CASSLSGTTEKLFF
TGTGCCAGCAGCCTTAGCGGGACTACCGAAAAACTGTTTTTT
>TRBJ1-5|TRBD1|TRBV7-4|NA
CASSPRRVGQGAQHF
TGTGCCAGCAGCCCCCGCCGGGTCGGACAGGGGGCCCAGCATTTT
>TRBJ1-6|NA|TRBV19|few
CASSIGKSPLHF
TGTGCCAGTAGTATCGGGAAATCACCCCTCCACTTT
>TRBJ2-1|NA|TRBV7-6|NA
CASSCRTQETYNEQFF
TGTGCTAGCAGCTGCAGAACGCAGGAGACCTACAATGAGCAGTTCTTC
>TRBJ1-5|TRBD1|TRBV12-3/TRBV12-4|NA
CASSSSTGENKLLNQPQHF
TGTGCCAGCAGTTCCAGCACAGGGGAAAATAAGCTTCTCAATCAGCCCCAGCATTTT
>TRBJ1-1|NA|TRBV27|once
CASSFIGTEAFF
TGTGCCAGCAGTTTTATAGGGACTGAAGCTTTCTTT
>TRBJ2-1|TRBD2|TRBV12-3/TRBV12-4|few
CASSLDSWTSGYYNEQFF
TGTGCCAGCAGTTTAGACAGTTGGACTAGCGGGTACTACAATGAGCAGTTCTTC
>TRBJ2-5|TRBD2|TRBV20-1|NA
CSARHPGLAVEETQYF
TGCAGTGCTAGACACCCGGGACTAGCGGTGGAAGAGACCCAGTACTTC
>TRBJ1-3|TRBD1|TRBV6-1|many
CASFTGVGNTIYF
TGTGCCAGCTTTACAGGGGTTGGAAACACCATATATTTT
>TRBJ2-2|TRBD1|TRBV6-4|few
CASSPTGGWHTGELFF
TGTGCCAGCAGTCCGACAGGGGGCTGGCACACCGGGGAGCTGTTTTTT
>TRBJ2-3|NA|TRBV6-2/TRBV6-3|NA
CASSYHLTLAGYGDTQYF
TGTGCCAGCAGTTACCACCTAACCCTCGCGGGGTACGGAGATACGCAGTATTTT
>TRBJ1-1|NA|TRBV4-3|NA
CASSQDILPIQGGLTEAFF
TGCGCCAGCAGCCAAGACATACTTCCCATACAGGGAGGGTTGACTGAAGCTTTCTTT
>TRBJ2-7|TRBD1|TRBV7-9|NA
CASNRGPYEQYF
TGTGCCAGCAACAGGGGCCCCTACGAGCAGTACTTC
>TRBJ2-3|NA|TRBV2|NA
CASSERDF
TGTGCCAGCAGTGAAAGAGATTTT
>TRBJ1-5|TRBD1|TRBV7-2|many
CASSFPAGQGNQPQHF
TGTGCCAGCAGCTTCCCAGCGGGACAGGGCAATCAGCCCCAGCATTTT
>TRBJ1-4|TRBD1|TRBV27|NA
CATRGNEKLFF
TGTGCCACCAGGGGGAATGAAAAACTGTTTTTT
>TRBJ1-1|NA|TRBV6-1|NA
CASSEERRGAMNTEAFF
TGTGCCAGCAGTGAAGAAAGACGGGGGGCCATGAACACTGAAGCTTTCTTT
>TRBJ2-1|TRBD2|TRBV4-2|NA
CASSQRAGLAEYNEQFF
TGTGCCAGCAGCCAAAGGGCGGGACTAGCGGAATACAATGAGCAGTTCTTC
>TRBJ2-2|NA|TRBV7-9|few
CASSLVPSRNTGELFF
TGTGCCAGCAGCTTAGTTCCCAGCCGGAACACCGGGGAGCTGTTTTTT
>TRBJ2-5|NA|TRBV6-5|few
CASSYTNGQETQYF
TGTGCCAGCAGTTACACAAATGGACAAGAGACCCAGTACTTC
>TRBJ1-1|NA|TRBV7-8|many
CASSVLEGNTEAFF
TGTGCCAGCAGCGTCCTCGAGGGGAACACTGAAGCTTTCTTT
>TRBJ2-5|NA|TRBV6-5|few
CASSYSRTQETQYF
TGTGCCAGCAGTTACTCCCGGACCCAAGAGACCCAGTACTTC
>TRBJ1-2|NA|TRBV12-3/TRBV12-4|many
CASSPGLFYGYTF
TGTGCCAGCAGTCCCGGACTGTTCTATGGCTACACCTTC
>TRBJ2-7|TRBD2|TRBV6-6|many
CASRGRQRDGLAGANSYEQYF
TGTGCCAGCAGGGGCCGACAGCGTGACGGGCTAGCGGGGGCGAACTCCTACGAGCAGTACTTC
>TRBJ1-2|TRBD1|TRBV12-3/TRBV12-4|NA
CASTQQGYYGYTF
TGTGCCAGCACTCAACAGGGGTACTATGGCTACACCTTC
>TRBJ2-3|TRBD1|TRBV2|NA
CASSEDRGYTDTQYF
TGTGCCAGCAGTGAGGACAGGGGGTACACAGATACGCAGTATTTT
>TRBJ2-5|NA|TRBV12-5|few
CASGSGLEETQYF
TGTGCTAGTGGTTCAGGCCTAGAAGAGACCCAGTACTTC
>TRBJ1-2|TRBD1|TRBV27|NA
CASSSSKQGFYGYTF
TGTGCCAGCAGTTCGTCCAAACAGGGGTTCTATGGCTACACCTTC
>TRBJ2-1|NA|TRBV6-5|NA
CASSLQGGNYNEQFF
TGTGCCAGCAGTCTTCAGGGGGGGAACTACAATGAGCAGTTCTTC
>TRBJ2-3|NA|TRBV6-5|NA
CASTLGALSTDTQYF
TGTGCCAGCACCCTAGGGGCCCTAAGCACAGATACGCAGTATTTT
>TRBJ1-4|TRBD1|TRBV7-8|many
CASRKGQRNEKLFF
TGTGCCAGCAGGAAGGGACAGCGAAATGAAAAACTGTTTTTT
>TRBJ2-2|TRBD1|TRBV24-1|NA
CATSDSLGTATGELFF
TGTGCCACCAGTGATTCATTAGGGACAGCCACCGGGGAGCTGTTTTTT
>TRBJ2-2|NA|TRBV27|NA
CASSTAWGSTGELFF
TGTGCCAGCAGTACAGCGTGGGGTTCAACCGGGGAGCTGTTTTTT
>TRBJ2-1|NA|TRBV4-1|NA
CASSYPGLDNEQFF
TGCGCCAGCAGTTATCCCGGGTTGGACAATGAGCAGTTCTTC
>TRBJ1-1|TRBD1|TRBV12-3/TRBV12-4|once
CASTHPGGSTEAFF
TGTGCCAGCACCCACCCAGGGGGCAGCACTGAAGCTTTCTTT
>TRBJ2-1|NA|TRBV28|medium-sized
CASSLSMDYNEQFF
TGTGCCAGCAGTCTTAGCATGGACTACAATGAGCAGTTCTTC
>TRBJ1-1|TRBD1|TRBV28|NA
CASSLSAGGLHTEAFF
TGTGCCAGCAGTTTATCCGCAGGGGGGCTACACACTGAAGCTTTCTTT
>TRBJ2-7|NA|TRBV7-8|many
CASSPRQVYEQYF
TGTGCCAGCAGCCCGCGACAGGTCTACGAGCAGTACTTC
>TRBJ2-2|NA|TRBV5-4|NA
CASSLGEIFLNTGELFF
TGTGCCAGCAGCTTGGGGGAGATTTTTCTAAACACCGGGGAGCTGTTTTTT
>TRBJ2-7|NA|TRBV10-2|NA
CASSDLARTYEQYF
TGCGCCAGCAGTGACCTCGCCAGAACCTACGAGCAGTACTTC
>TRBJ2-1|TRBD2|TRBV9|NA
CASSVGVAGGPGQFF
TGTGCCAGCAGCGTAGGGGTAGCGGGGGGGCCTGGGCAGTTCTTC
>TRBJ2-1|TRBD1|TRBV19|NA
CASSPQGNPNNEQFF
TGTGCCAGTAGTCCACAGGGGAACCCAAACAATGAGCAGTTCTTC